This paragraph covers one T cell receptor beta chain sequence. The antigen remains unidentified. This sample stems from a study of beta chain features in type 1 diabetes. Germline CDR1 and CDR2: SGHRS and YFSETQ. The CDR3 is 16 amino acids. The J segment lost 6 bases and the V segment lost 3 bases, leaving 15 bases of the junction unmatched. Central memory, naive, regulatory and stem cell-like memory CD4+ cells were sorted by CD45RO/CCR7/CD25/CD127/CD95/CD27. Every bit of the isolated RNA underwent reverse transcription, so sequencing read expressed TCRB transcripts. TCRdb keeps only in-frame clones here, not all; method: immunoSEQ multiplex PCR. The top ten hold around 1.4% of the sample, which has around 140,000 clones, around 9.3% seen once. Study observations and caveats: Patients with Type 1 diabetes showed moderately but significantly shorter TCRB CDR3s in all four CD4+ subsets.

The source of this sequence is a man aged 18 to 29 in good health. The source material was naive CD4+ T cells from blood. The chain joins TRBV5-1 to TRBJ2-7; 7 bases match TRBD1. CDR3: CASSWGRDRPRPEQYF. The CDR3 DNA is TGCGCCAGCAGCTGGGGACGGGACAGACCTAGACCCGAGCAGTACTTC.